This TCR beta chain appears in the sequencing data of a study of T-cell memory formation after mild COVID-19. Overall study: Clusters of TCRs were largely donor specific.

Trimming took 1 base from V and 5 from J; bases not matched to a gene: 10. The germline CDR1 and CDR2 sequences are SGHRS and YFSETQ. The CDR3 spans 17 residues. After 5'RACE with constant-segment primers, TCR alpha and TCR beta cDNA libraries carrying sample barcodes and UMIs were obtained. TCRdb ran MiXCR on the 5' RACE reads and lists one entry per CDR3 protein. The data show roughly 300,000 distinct CDR3 sequences, roughly 13% seen once. Specimen: PBMCs or a T cell subset sorted from them (not recorded which). This TCR was recovered from a young man who had mild COVID-19 (a few samples of this study predate the infection). Cell type and time point are not known. The V call is TRBV5-1, the J call TRBJ2-2; 8 nucleotides line up with TRBD1. Here the CDR3 reads CASSLRSQGAVTGELFF. The CDR3 nucleotides read TGCGCCAGCAGCTTGCGGAGCCAGGGGGCCGTTACCGGGGAGCTGTTTTTT. The entire variable domain, with the rest obtained from reference TRBV5-1 and TRBJ2-2, is as follows: KAGVTQTPRYLIKTRGQQVTLSCSPISGHRSVSWYQQTPGQGLQFLFEYFSETQRNKGNFPGRFSGRQFSNSRSEMNVSTLELGDSALYLCASSLRSQGAVTGELFFGEGSRLTVL.